Listed below are T cell receptor beta chains from one sample, sequenced in a study of tumor-infiltrating lymphocytes in primary liver carcinoma. TCRdb passed the multiplex PCR reads through MiXCR, listing each CDR3 protein once. Of 150,000 to 200,000 distinct CDR3 sequences listed, around 81% are singletons. Sequencing was done on a sample of tumor tissue from primary liver carcinoma. These receptors came from a man in his forties or fifties with primary liver carcinoma and hepatitis B virus infection. CDR3s include the opening cysteine and the closing phenylalanine or tryptophan. The D gene is left open where the match is weak. Where a row states a size, it is once, few, many or the class of an expanded clone; other rows omit it.

TRBV28	NA	TRBJ1-2	NA	CARSRAAYGYTF	TGTGCCAGAAGCCGGGCGGCCTATGGCTACACCTTC
TRBV12-3/TRBV12-4	TRBD1	TRBJ2-1	NA	CASNIMRGLGNEQFF	TGTGCCAGCAATATCATGAGGGGGCTCGGGAATGAGCAGTTCTTC
TRBV6-2/TRBV6-3	NA	TRBJ1-1	once	CASRQTENTDAFF	TGTGCCAGCCGACAGACAGAAAACACTGATGCTTTCTTT
TRBV5-5	NA	TRBJ2-7	NA	CASRLLTGYEQYF	TGTGCCAGCAGATTACTAACGGGGTACGAGCAGTACTTC
TRBV6-6	TRBD1	TRBJ1-6	once	CASSTTGVSSLHF	TGTGCCAGCAGTACGACAGGGGTTTCGTCCCTACACTTT
TRBV14	NA	TRBJ2-3	NA	CASNLSRSDTQYF	TGTGCTAGCAACCTAAGCAGGTCAGATACGCAGTATTTT
TRBV29-1	TRBD2	TRBJ2-7	NA	CSITGTGRGEQFF	TGCAGCATAACCGGGACGGGGAGGGGAGAGCAGTTTTTC
TRBV11-2	NA	TRBJ2-1	NA	CASSLDLYNEQFF	TGTGCTAGCAGCTTAGATTTATACAATGAGCAGTTCTTC
TRBV11-2	NA	TRBJ1-5	NA	CASSLVGITGSNQPQCF	TGTGCCAGCAGCTTAGTAGGGATAACAGGGAGCAATCAGCCCCAGTGTTTT
TRBV7-8	NA	TRBJ2-1	NA	CASSLASGSSFRELFF	TGTGCCAGCAGCTTAGCCTCGGGTAGCTCATTCCGTGAGCTGTTCTTC
TRBV12-3/TRBV12-4	TRBD2	TRBJ2-7	NA	CASRRSGTSGSPSYEQYF	TGTGCCAGCAGGCGCTCGGGGACTAGCGGGAGCCCCTCCTACGAGCAGTACTTC
TRBV11-2	NA	TRBJ1-2	NA	CVSSVGRSGGYTF	TGTGTCAGCAGCGTCGGGAGGAGTGGAGGCTACACCTTC
TRBV5-6	NA	TRBJ2-2	NA	CTSRLRFRAYTGEMFF	TGTACCAGCAGGTTGCGGTTCAGGGCCTATACCGGGGAGATGTTTTTT
TRBV30	NA	TRBJ2-1	NA	CARSLLNEQFF	TGTGCCCGGAGTCTCCTCAATGAGCAGTTCTTT
TRBV29-1	NA	TRBJ2-1	once	CSVDAGVSVDDQFF	TGCAGCGTTGATGCCGGGGTAAGTGTGGATGACCAGTTCTTC
TRBV6-1	TRBD1	TRBJ1-2	many	CASTGQGIYGYTF	TGTGCCAGCACAGGACAGGGGATTTATGGCTACACCTTC
TRBV14	NA	TRBJ2-3	NA	CASSRGYIDTQCF	TGTGCCAGCAGCCGAGGATACATAGATACACAGTGTTTT
TRBV4-1	TRBD2	TRBJ2-3	NA	CASSESGTSGGVATDTQYF	TGCGCCAGCAGCGAATCCGGGACTAGCGGGGGGGTCGCGACAGATACGCAGTATTTT
TRBV6-2/TRBV6-3	TRBD2	TRBJ2-7	NA	CASSREESGAYEQYF	TGTGCCAGCAGCCGCGAGGAAAGCGGGGCCTACGAGCAGTACTTT
TRBV11-2	TRBD2	TRBJ2-3	NA	CASSLVRLAGGPIADMLYF	TGTGCCAGTAGCTTAGTCAGACTAGCGGGAGGCCCGATCGCAGATATGCTGTATTTT
TRBV11-2	NA	TRBJ2-1	few	CANIFSSQSSYNEQFF	TGTGCCAACATTTTTTCTAGCCAGAGTTCCTACAATGAGCAGTTCTTC
TRBV5-1	TRBD2	TRBJ2-1	NA	CASSLVSREGRHLYNDQFF	TGCGCCAGCAGCTTGGTTTCTCGGGAGGGGCGTCATCTCTACAATGATCAGTTCTTC
TRBV5-1	NA	TRBJ2-3	NA	CASSLKRLTDDTDTQYF	TGCGCCAGCAGCCTTAAAAGACTTACGGACGACACAGATACGCAGTATTTT
TRBV29-1	TRBD1	TRBJ2-5	once	CSVEANRGRGETQCF	TGCAGCGTTGAAGCGAACAGGGGGCGAGGAGAGACCCAGTGTTTC
TRBV5-4	TRBD2	TRBJ2-1	NA	CASSPGLADYNEQLF	TGTGCCAGCAGTCCCGGACTAGCGGACTACAATGAGCAATTATTC
TRBV6-4	TRBD2	TRBJ2-5	many	CASSSSTGGTQYF	TGTGCCAGCAGTAGCTCAACGGGGGGGACCCAGTACTTC
TRBV6-6	NA	TRBJ2-7	NA	CASFRDTLFYEQCF	TGTGCCAGCTTTCGGGACACCCTCTTCTACGAGCAGTGCTTC
TRBV11-2	TRBD2	TRBJ2-1	once	CSSSLYTSGRFLFF	TGTTCCAGCAGCCTATATACTAGCGGGAGGTTTCTGTTCTTC
TRBV12-3/TRBV12-4	TRBD1	TRBJ2-4	once	CASYFRDRAFLAKNIQYF	TGTGCCAGCTACTTCCGGGACAGGGCTTTTCTAGCCAAAAACATTCAATACTTC
TRBV6-5	TRBD2	TRBJ2-3	NA	CASNPELAGIGTQYF	TGTGCCAGCAACCCAGAACTAGCGGGAATAGGTACGCAGTATTTT
TRBV28	TRBD1	TRBJ2-5	NA	CASSYRGTRETQYF	TGTGCCAGCAGTTACAGGGGTACGCGGGAGACCCAGTACTTC